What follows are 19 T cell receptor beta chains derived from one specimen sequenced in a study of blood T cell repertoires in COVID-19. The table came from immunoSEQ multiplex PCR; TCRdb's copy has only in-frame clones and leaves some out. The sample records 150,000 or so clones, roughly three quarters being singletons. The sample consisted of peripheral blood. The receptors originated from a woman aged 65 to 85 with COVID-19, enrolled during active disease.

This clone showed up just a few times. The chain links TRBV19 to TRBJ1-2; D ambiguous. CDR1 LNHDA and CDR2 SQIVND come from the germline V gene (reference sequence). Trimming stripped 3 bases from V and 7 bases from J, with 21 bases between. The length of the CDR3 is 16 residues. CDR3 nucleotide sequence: TGTGCCAGTAGTATCAGTTCGGGTGGCTCCCGGTTTGGCTACACCTTC. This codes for CASSISSGGSRFGYTF.

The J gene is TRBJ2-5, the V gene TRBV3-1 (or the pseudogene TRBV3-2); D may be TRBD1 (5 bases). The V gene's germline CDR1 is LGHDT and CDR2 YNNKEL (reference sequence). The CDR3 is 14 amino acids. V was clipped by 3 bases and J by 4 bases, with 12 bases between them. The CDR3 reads CASSHSGSPETQYF. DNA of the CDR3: TGTGCCAGCAGCCATTCAGGGTCCCCAGAGACCCAGTACTTC.

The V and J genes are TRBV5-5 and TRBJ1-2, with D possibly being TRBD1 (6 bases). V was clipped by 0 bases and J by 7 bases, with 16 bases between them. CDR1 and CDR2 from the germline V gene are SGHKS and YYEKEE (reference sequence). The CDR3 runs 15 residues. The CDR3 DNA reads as TGTGCCAGCAGCTTGGTGGGGGCGCTTATCTCTGGCTACACCTTC. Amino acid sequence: CASSLVGALISGYTF.

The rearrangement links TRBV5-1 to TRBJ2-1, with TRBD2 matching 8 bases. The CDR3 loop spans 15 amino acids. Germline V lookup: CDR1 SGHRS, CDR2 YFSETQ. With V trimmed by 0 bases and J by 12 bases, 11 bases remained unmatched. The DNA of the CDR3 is TGCGCCAGCAGCTTGGATCGGGAGGAGCGGGGGAGGCAGTTCTTC. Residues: CASSLDREERGRQFF.

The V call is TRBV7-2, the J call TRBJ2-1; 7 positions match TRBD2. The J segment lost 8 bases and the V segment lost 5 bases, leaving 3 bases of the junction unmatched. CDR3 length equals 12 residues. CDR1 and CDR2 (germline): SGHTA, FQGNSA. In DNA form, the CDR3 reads TGTGCCAGCAGCCCGGGGAGGGATGAGCAGTTCTTC. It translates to CASSPGRDEQFF.

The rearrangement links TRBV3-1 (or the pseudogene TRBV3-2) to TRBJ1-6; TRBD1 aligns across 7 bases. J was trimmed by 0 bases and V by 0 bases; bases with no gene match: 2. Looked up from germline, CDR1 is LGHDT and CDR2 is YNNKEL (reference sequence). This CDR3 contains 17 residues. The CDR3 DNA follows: TGTGCCAGCAGCCAAGACGGACAGGACTCCTATAATTCACCCCTCCACTTT. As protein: CASSQDGQDSYNSPLHF.

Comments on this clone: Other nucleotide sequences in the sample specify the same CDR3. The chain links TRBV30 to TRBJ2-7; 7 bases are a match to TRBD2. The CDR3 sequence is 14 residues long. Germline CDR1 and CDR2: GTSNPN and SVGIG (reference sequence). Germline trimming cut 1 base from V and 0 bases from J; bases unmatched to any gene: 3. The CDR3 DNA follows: TGTGCCTGGAGTGGGGGGGGAAGCTCCTACGAGCAGTACTTC. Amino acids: CAWSGGGSSYEQYF.

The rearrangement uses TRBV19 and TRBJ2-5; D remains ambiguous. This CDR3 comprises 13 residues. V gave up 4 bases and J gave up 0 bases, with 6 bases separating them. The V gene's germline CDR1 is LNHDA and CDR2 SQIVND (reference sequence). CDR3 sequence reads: CASSTLYQETQYF. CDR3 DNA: TGTGCCAGTAGTACATTGTACCAAGAGACCCAGTACTTC. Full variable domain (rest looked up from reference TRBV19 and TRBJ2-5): DGGITQSPKYLFRKEGQNVTLSCEQNLNHDAMYWYRQDPGQGLRLIYYSQIVNDFQKGDIAEGYSVSREKKESFPLTVTSAQKNPTAFYLCASSTLYQETQYFGPGTRLLVL.

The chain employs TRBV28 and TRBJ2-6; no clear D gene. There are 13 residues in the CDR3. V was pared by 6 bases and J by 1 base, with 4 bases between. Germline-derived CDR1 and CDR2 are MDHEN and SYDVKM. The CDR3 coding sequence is TGTGCCAGCAGCCTTTCTGGGGCCAACGTCCTGACTTTC. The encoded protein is CASSLSGANVLTF. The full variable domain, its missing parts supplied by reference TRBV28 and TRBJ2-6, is DVKVTQSSRYLVKRTGEKVFLECVQDMDHENMFWYRQDPGLGLRLIYFSYDVKMKEKGDIPEGYSVSREKKERFSLILESASTNQTSMYLCASSLSGANVLTFGAGSRLTVL.

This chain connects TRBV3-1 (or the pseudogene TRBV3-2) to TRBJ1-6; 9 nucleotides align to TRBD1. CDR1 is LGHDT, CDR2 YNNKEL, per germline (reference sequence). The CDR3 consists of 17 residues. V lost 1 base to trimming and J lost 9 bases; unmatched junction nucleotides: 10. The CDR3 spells CASSQAGTGRGGSPLHF. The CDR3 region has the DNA TGTGCCAGCAGCCAAGCCGGGACAGGGAGGGGAGGTTCACCCCTCCACTTT.

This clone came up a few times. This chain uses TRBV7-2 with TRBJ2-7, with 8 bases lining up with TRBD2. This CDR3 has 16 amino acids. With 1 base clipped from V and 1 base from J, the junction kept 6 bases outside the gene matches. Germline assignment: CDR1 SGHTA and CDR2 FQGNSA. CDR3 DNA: TGTGCCAGCAGCTTAGTGAAACGGGGGGGATCCTACGAGCAGTACTTC. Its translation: CASSLVKRGGSYEQYF.

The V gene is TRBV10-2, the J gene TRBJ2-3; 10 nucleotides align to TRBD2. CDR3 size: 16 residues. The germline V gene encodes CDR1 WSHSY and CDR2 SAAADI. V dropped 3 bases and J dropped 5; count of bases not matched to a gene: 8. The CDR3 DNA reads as TGCGCCAGCAGTGAAGGAATAGCGGGGGGATTAGATACGCAGTATTTT. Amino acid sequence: CASSEGIAGGLDTQYF.

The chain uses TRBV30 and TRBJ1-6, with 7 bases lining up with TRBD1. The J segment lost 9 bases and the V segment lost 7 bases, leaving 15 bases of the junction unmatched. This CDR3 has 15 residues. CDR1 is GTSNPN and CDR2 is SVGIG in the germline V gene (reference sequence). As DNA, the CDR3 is TGTGCCTCCGAGAACAGGGGCTCCCGCGGTTCACCCCTCCACTTT. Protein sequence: CASENRGSRGSPLHF. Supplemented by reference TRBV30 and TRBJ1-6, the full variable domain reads SQTIHQWPATLVQPVGSPLSLECTVEGTSNPNLYWYRQAAGRGLQLLFYSVGIGQISSEVPQNLSASRPQDRQFILSSKKLLLSDSGFYLCASENRGSRGSPLHFGNGTRLTVT.

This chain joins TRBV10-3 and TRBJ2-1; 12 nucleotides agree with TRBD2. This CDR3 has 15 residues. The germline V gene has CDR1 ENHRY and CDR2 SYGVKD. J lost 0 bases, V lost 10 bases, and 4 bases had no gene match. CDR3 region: CATRTSGDSYNEQFF. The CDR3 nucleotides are TGTGCCACCCGGACTAGCGGGGACTCCTACAATGAGCAGTTCTTC.

CDR3 protein: CASSLGTLGSREQYF. CDR3 coding DNA: TGCGCCAGCAGCTTGGGGACTTTGGGATCCCGCGAGCAGTACTTC. The chain joins TRBV5-1 to TRBJ2-7; perhaps TRBD2 as D (5 bases). CDR3 length: 15 amino acids. V was clipped by 0 bases and J by 6 bases, with 16 bases between them. Germline-derived CDR1 and CDR2 are SGHRS and YFSETQ.

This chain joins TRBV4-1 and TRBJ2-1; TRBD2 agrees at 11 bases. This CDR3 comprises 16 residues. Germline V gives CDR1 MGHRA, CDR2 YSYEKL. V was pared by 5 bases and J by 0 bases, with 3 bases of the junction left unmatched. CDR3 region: CASSSSGGPSYNEQFF. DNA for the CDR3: TGCGCCAGCAGCTCTAGCGGGGGGCCCTCCTACAATGAGCAGTTCTTC.

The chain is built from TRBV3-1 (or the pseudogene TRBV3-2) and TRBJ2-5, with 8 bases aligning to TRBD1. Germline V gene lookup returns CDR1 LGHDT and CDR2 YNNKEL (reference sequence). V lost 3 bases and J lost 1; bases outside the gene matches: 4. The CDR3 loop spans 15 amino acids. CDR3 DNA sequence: TGTGCCAGCAGCCATGGACAGGGCCCCCAAGAGACCCAGTACTTC. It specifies CASSHGQGPQETQYF.

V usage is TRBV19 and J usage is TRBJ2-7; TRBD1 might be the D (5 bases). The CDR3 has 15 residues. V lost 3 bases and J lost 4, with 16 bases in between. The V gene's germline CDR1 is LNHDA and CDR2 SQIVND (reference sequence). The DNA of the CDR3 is TGTGCCAGTAGTATCTTCACAGGTCGGTCATACGAGCAGTACTTC. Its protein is CASSIFTGRSYEQYF.

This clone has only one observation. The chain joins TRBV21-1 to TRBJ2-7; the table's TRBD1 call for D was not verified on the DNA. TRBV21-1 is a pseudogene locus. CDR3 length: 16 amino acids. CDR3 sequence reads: CASSKGDRDGAYEQYF. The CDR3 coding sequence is TGTGCCAGCAGCAAAGGTGACAGGGATGGGGCATACGAGCAGTACTTC.